These 17 T cell receptor beta chains were all obtained from the same sample, sequenced in a study of cytomegalovirus exposure and HLA in healthy donors. This PCR relied on a set of 60 Vbeta primers and 13 Jbeta primers. Measured with immunoSEQ multiplex PCR; TCRdb has only the in-frame clones, and not every one. The table records around 130,000 clones, 61% of them present only once. Sequencing was carried out using PBMCs. The receptors originated from a male donor in good health and CMV-seronegative.

V and J are TRBV5-1 and TRBJ2-5, with 9 bases aligning to TRBD2. Losses at the gene ends were 0 bases for V and 3 bases for J; bases not matched to a gene: 3. The length of the CDR3 is 15 residues. Per germline, CDR1 SGHRS and CDR2 YFSETQ. The DNA of the CDR3 is TGCGCCAGCAGCTTGGGAGGCGGGGGGGAAGAGACCCAGTACTTC. This encodes CASSLGGGGEETQYF.

This clone occurred a few times. This chain connects TRBV9 to TRBJ1-1; D is perhaps TRBD1 (6 bases). This CDR3 region has 13 residues. With 3 bases removed from V and 7 bases from J, the gap between germline ends came to 13 bases. Germline CDR1 SGDLS, CDR2 YYNGEE. The CDR3 reads CASSAQGGDEAFF. Here the CDR3 DNA reads TGTGCCAGCAGCGCACAGGGTGGGGATGAAGCTTTCTTT.

This clone has only a few counts. The chain couples TRBV27 to TRBJ2-1; D remains unclear. Trimming stripped 6 bases from V and 4 bases from J, with 7 bases between. CDR1 and CDR2 from the germline V gene are MNHEY and SMNVEV (reference sequence). The CDR3 spans 12 residues. The CDR3 sequence: CASRTSYNEQFF. The CDR3 region has the DNA TGTGCCAGCAGGACTTCATACAATGAGCAGTTCTTC.

The CDR3 nucleotides read TGTGCCAGCAGGCGAGCGGGGGGATCGAGCGGGCAGTACTTC. Translation gives CASRRAGGSSGQYF. The V call is TRBV6-1, the J call TRBJ2-7; 9 positions agree with TRBD2. The V gene's germline CDR1 is MNHNS and CDR2 SASEGT. The junction had 12 bases not matched to a gene; V was cut back by 6 bases and J by 9 bases. This CDR3 is built from 14 residues.

The chain couples TRBV6-5 to TRBJ1-3; perhaps TRBD1 as D (5 bases). The length of the CDR3 is 15 residues. Germline V gene data show CDR1 as MNHEY and CDR2 as SVGAGI. The V and J ends lost 6 bases and 0 bases respectively, with 12 bases between them. CDR3 coding DNA: TGTGCCAGCAGCCCTGACAGAGACTCTGGAAACACCATATATTTT. Protein: CASSPDRDSGNTIYF.

The chain couples TRBV7-9 to TRBJ2-7; D not resolved. The CDR3 totals 14 residues. The ends were cut back, 5 bases at V and 5 bases at J, with 16 bases in the middle. Germline values: CDR1 SEHNR, CDR2 FQNEAQ (reference sequence). In nucleotides, the CDR3 is TGTGCCAGCAGCCCAGAGGCACGAACGGACGAGCAGTACTTC. Protein: CASSPEARTDEQYF.

Written as DNA, the CDR3 is TGTGCCAGTACAGGGACAGGGGGCTTGACCCAGTACTTC. Amino acid sequence: CASTGTGGLTQYF. The rearrangement joins TRBV19 to TRBJ2-5; 12 nucleotides agree with TRBD1. CDR1 LNHDA and CDR2 SQIVND come from the germline V gene (reference sequence). The CDR3 runs to 13 residues. J was trimmed by 7 bases and V by 7 bases; bases with no gene match: 4. Drawing the rest from reference TRBV19 and TRBJ2-5, the complete variable domain is DGGITQSPKYLFRKEGQNVTLSCEQNLNHDAMYWYRQDPGQGLRLIYYSQIVNDFQKGDIAEGYSVSREKKESFPLTVTSAQKNPTAFYLCASTGTGGLTQYFGPGTRLLVL.

The chain couples TRBV10-3 to TRBJ2-5; maybe TRBD1 (5 bases). CDR1 and CDR2 (germline): ENHRY, SYGVKD. Trimming took 0 bases from V and 1 from J, leaving 12 bases between them. This CDR3 has 16 residues. CDR3 amino acids: CAISESWKGAQETQYF. CDR3 nucleotides: TGTGCCATCAGTGAGTCGTGGAAAGGGGCCCAAGAGACCCAGTACTTC.

This clone has only a few counts. This chain links TRBV9 with TRBJ1-2; TRBD1 is a possible D gene (5 bases). Germline lookup yields CDR1 SGDLS and CDR2 YYNGEE. The CDR3 contains 12 residues. V was cut by 3 bases and J by 7 bases, with 10 bases left in between. The CDR3 reads CASSAPGGGYTF. The CDR3 DNA reads as TGTGCCAGCAGCGCCCCCGGGGGTGGCTACACCTTC.

This clone was seen a handful of times. One junction end does not reproduce the germline sequence, and a read error may be involved. This chain links TRBV19 with TRBJ2-1, with TRBD1 as a possible D gene (6 bases). Germline V lookup: CDR1 LNHDA, CDR2 SQIVND (reference sequence). This CDR3 comprises 15 residues. This CDR3 reads CACSLQGYSYNEQFF. As DNA, the CDR3 is TGTGCCTGTAGTCTACAGGGTTACTCCTACAATGAGCAGTTCTTC.

This chain connects TRBV5-1 to TRBJ2-3; D unclear. This CDR3 spans 14 amino acids. The V gene's germline CDR1 is SGHRS and CDR2 YFSETQ. V lost 3 bases and J lost 1, with 9 bases in between. The CDR3 sequence is CASSYQMGTDTQYF. The CDR3 coding sequence is TGCGCCAGCAGCTACCAGATGGGCACAGATACGCAGTATTTT.

This clone was picked up a small number of times. The rearrangement joins TRBV7-9 to TRBJ1-1; D is unclear. The V end lost 1 base, the J end lost 0 bases, and 18 bases lay between the germline ends. Germline CDR1 SEHNR, CDR2 FQNEAQ (reference sequence). The length of the CDR3 is 18 residues. CDR3 sequence: CASSLGRLPGIMNTEAFF. The CDR3 coding sequence is TGTGCCAGCAGCTTAGGGAGGTTGCCGGGGATCATGAACACTGAAGCTTTCTTT.

V is TRBV11-3 and J is TRBJ2-3, with 11 bases aligning to TRBD2. Per germline, CDR1 SGHNT and CDR2 YENEEA. The junction had 4 bases not matched to a gene; V was cut back by 5 bases and J by 3 bases. The length of the CDR3 is 15 residues. CDR3 protein: CASSLSGGETDTQYF. The CDR3 DNA sequence: TGTGCCAGCAGCCTTAGCGGGGGGGAGACAGATACGCAGTATTTT.

The V gene is TRBV25-1, the J gene TRBJ1-2; maybe TRBD1 (5 bases). The V and J ends lost 2 bases and 8 bases respectively, with 21 bases between them. Per the germline V gene, CDR1 is MGHDK and CDR2 is SYGVNS. The CDR3 runs 16 residues. CDR3 residues: CASSEDRTAWGRGYTF. The DNA for the CDR3 is TGTGCCAGCAGTGAAGATAGGACGGCATGGGGCAGGGGCTACACCTTC.

V usage is TRBV7-6 and J usage is TRBJ2-2; a weak D match, TRBD1 (6 bases). CDR3 length: 15 amino acids. Trimming left V 6 bases short and J 3 bases short, with 14 bases between. The germline gives CDR1 SGHVS, CDR2 FNYEAQ. The CDR3 bases are TGTGCCAGCAGACAAGAGGGGGTGGACACCGGGGAGCTGTTTTTT. This gives the protein CASRQEGVDTGELFF. Drawing the rest from reference TRBV7-6 and TRBJ2-2, the complete variable domain is GAGVSQSPRYKVTKRGQDVALRCDPISGHVSLYWYRQALGQGPEFLTYFNYEAQQDKSGLPNDRFSAERPEGSISTLTIQRTEQRDSAMYRCASRQEGVDTGELFFGEGSRLTVL.

The chain combines TRBV7-8 with TRBJ1-5, with D hard to call. The germline V and J ends were trimmed by 5 bases and 0 bases, with 5 bases remaining between them. CDR3 length equals 13 residues. CDR1 and CDR2 from the germline V gene are SGHVS and FQNEAQ. The DNA of the CDR3 is TGTGCCAGCAGCCGGGATAGCAATCAGCCCCAGCATTTT. The encoded protein is CASSRDSNQPQHF.

This clone was recorded at least ten times. The J gene is TRBJ2-4, the V gene TRBV28, with 9 bases lining up with TRBD2. Germline trimming cut 2 bases from V and 8 bases from J; bases unmatched to any gene: 7. This CDR3 is 15 amino acids long. Germline V gives CDR1 MDHEN, CDR2 SYDVKM. CDR3 coding DNA: TGTGCCAGCAGTTTAGCGGGGGGGCCGGGGGACATTCAGTACTTC. As protein: CASSLAGGPGDIQYF.